The 15 T cell receptor beta chains listed next were all sequenced from one sample in a study of CD8+ T cells in alopecia areata. RNA was isolated and reverse transcribed to cDNA, the sequencing template. Here immunoSEQ multiplex PCR was the method, and the copy in TCRdb shows in-frame clones only, minus some. Found here are almost 250,000 clones, around two thirds of them singletons; the top ten hold 1.2%. The source was CD4+ T cells sorted from blood, collected at week 0. All receptors come from a human donor with alopecia areata.

The genes are TRBV2 and TRBJ2-5; 11 positions agree with TRBD2. Trimming cost V 3 bases and J 6 bases; bases outside gene matches: 3. The CDR3 extends over 14 amino acids. Germline lookup yields CDR1 SNHLY and CDR2 FYNNEI. In DNA form, the CDR3 reads TGTGCCAGCAGTGAGCTAGCGGGGGGCCAGACCCAGTACTTC. It yields the protein CASSELAGGQTQYF. The variable domain in full, completed from reference TRBV2 and TRBJ2-5, reads EPEVTQTPSHQVTQMGQEVILRCVPISNHLYFYWYRQILGQKVEFLVSFYNNEISEKSEIFDDQFSVERPDGSNFTLKIRSTKLEDSAMYFCASSELAGGQTQYFGPGTRLLVL.

The V call is TRBV1, the J call TRBJ2-7; whether TRBD2, the table's D call, matches the DNA was not checked. TRBV1 is recorded as a pseudogene. The CDR3 is made up of 15 amino acids. CDR3 bases: TGCACCAGCAGCCAAGGCGAAGCACCCCCCTACGAGCAGTACTTC. It is translated as CTSSQGEAPPYEQYF.

The chain employs TRBV30 and TRBJ2-7; D is perhaps TRBD2 (7 bases). Trimming removed 8 bases from V and 4 bases from J, with 18 bases in between. The CDR3 is made up of 13 amino acids. Germline V gives CDR1 GTSNPN, CDR2 SVGIG (reference sequence). The CDR3 DNA reads as TGTGCCGTCTGGTGGGGGGGCCGGTACGAGCAGTACTTC. Protein product: CAVWWGGRYEQYF.

The chain recombines TRBV11-2 with TRBJ2-5; 9 nucleotides match TRBD2. In germline, CDR1 is SGHAT, CDR2 FQNNGV. CDR3 size: 14 residues. The V segment lost 6 bases and the J segment 4 bases; nucleotides outside the gene matches: 6. The CDR3 sequence: CASRSLAGRETQYF. In DNA form, the CDR3 reads TGTGCCAGCAGGTCGCTAGCGGGGAGAGAGACCCAGTACTTC.

The chain employs TRBV27 and TRBJ2-5; D may be TRBD1 (6 bases). CDR1 is MNHEY, CDR2 SMNVEV, per germline (reference sequence). The CDR3 spans 14 residues. V was pared by 2 bases and J by 2 bases, with 9 bases between. CDR3 bases: TGTGCCAGCAGTTTACGGACAGAACAAGAGACCCAGTACTTC. Translated: CASSLRTEQETQYF.

This rearrangement joins TRBV10-2 to TRBJ2-7, with TRBD2 as a possible D gene (5 bases). The CDR3 runs to 11 residues. Germline CDR1 and CDR2: WSHSY and SAAADI. V gave up 11 bases and J gave up 3 bases, with 11 bases separating them. The CDR3 region has the DNA TGCGCCTCAAGCGGATACTACGAGCAGTACTTC. Encoded protein: CASSGYYEQYF.

The chain recombines TRBV11-3 with TRBJ1-5, with unresolved D. The CDR3 extends over 13 amino acids. CDR1 is SGHNT and CDR2 is YENEEA in the germline V gene. The V end was cut by 4 bases, the J end by 5 bases, with 9 bases between. The CDR3 sequence: CASSSGTDQPQHF. CDR3 DNA sequence: TGTGCCAGCAGCTCCGGAACGGATCAGCCCCAGCATTTT.

The chain uses TRBV27 and TRBJ2-4, with D tentatively TRBD2 (5 bases). V gave up 0 bases and J gave up 15 bases, with 9 bases separating them. This CDR3 contains 11 residues. The V gene's germline CDR1 is MNHEY and CDR2 SMNVEV (reference sequence). CDR3 nucleotide sequence: TGTGCCAGCAGTTTATCCGGGAAATGGTACTTC. It translates to CASSLSGKWYF.

The chain is built from TRBV20-1 and TRBJ2-7; D perhaps matches TRBD1 (5 bases). The ends were cut back, 6 bases at V and 6 bases at J, with 12 bases in the middle. The germline gives CDR1 DFQATT, CDR2 SNEGSKA (reference sequence). The CDR3 runs to 11 residues. DNA for the CDR3: TGCAGTGCCCCCGGGCAGGGCGAGCAGTACTTC. Amino acid sequence: CSAPGQGEQYF.

The chain is built from TRBV5-4 and TRBJ2-2, with 9 bases aligning to TRBD2. Germline CDR1 and CDR2: SGHNT and YYREEE (reference sequence). The CDR3 contains 15 residues. With V trimmed by 2 bases and J by 2 bases, 1 base remained unmatched. CDR3 region: CASSLAGGNTGELFF. The DNA for the CDR3 is TGTGCCAGCAGCTTAGCGGGGGGAAACACCGGGGAGCTGTTTTTT.

The chain employs TRBV10-3 and TRBJ2-1; tentatively, D is TRBD2 (6 bases). The CDR3 is made up of 14 amino acids. Trimming removed 8 bases at V and 2 bases at J, with 13 bases between. CDR1 and CDR2 from the germline V gene are ENHRY and SYGVKD. CDR3 in DNA: TGTGCCATCGGTGGTAGCGGAACCTACAATGAGCAGTTCTTC. As protein: CAIGGSGTYNEQFF.

This clone occurred once. The V gene is TRBV7-3, the J gene TRBJ2-1; 7 nucleotides line up with TRBD1. The CDR3 totals 13 residues. The germline V gene encodes CDR1 SGHTA and CDR2 FQGTGA. The V and J ends lost 5 bases and 9 bases, in that order; junction bases with no gene match: 7. DNA for the CDR3: TGTGCCAGCAGCGCCTCGACAGGGTCTGAGCAGTTCTTC. Its translation: CASSASTGSEQFF.

The chain is built from TRBV5-6 and TRBJ2-7; D uncertain. The CDR3 covers 11 residues. Germline V CDR1 and CDR2: SGHDT, YYEEEE. V lost 3 bases and J lost 4, with 5 bases in between. CDR3 sequence: CASSSEYEQYF. The CDR3 DNA sequence: TGTGCCAGCAGCTCGGAATACGAGCAGTACTTC.

For this clone: Other DNA variants within this sample encode the same CDR3. V is TRBV29-1 and J is TRBJ2-3; 7 bases are a match to TRBD2. Germline V gene sequence: CDR1 SQVTM, CDR2 ANQGSEA. The CDR3 has 14 residues. V shed 7 bases, J shed 4 bases, and the junction held 11 bases outside the gene matches. CDR3 nucleotides: TGCAGCGCCATGGGGGGGAGTAGGCCAGATACGCAGTATTTT. It is translated as CSAMGGSRPDTQYF.

This clone appeared a few times. This chain links TRBV30 with TRBJ1-5; TRBD1 might be the D (6 bases). CDR3 length: 15 amino acids. V lost 2 bases to trimming and J lost 3 bases, with 14 bases between them. Germline lookup yields CDR1 GTSNPN and CDR2 SVGIG (reference sequence). CDR3 DNA sequence: TGTGCCTGGAGTAATAGGGGGGCGCCCAATCAGCCCCAGCATTTT. Encoded protein: CAWSNRGAPNQPQHF.